The 32 T cell receptor beta chains in this list originate from one sample, sequenced in a study of T cells in Graves' hyperthyroidism and ophthalmopathy. Authors of the study amplified TCR beta CDR3 regions from RNA transcripts. Initially, a first-round RT-PCR of the TCR CDR3 employed the HTBI primer set. Using its own MiXCR run on the multiplex PCR reads, TCRdb lists one record per CDR3 protein. The table shows 300,000 or so distinct CDR3 sequences, with around a sixth occurring only once. The sample comprised blood. These receptors all stem from a woman in her 50s with Graves' hyperthyroidism.

This clonotype has at least ten counts. V usage is TRBV15 and J usage is TRBJ1-1; D perhaps matches TRBD1 (6 bases). CDR1 is LNHNV and CDR2 is YYDKDF in the germline V gene (reference sequence). The CDR3 contains 14 residues. Trimming pared 3 bases from V and 2 bases from J, leaving 10 bases between. The CDR3 DNA reads as TGTGCCACCAGCAGGGCGGACAGTAACACTGAAGCTTTCTTT. The encoded protein is CATSRADSNTEAFF. Filled out from reference TRBV15 and TRBJ1-1, the complete variable domain reads DAMVIQNPRYQVTQFGKPVTLSCSQTLNHNVMYWYQQKSSQAPKLLFHYYDKDFNNEADTPDNFQSRRPNTSFCFLDIRSPGLGDTAMYLCATSRADSNTEAFFGQGTRLTVV.

The V call is TRBV6-5, the J call TRBJ1-5; maybe TRBD1 (6 bases). Between the trimmed V and J ends, which lost 7 bases and 3 bases, there was a span of 19 bases. In germline, CDR1 is MNHEY, CDR2 SVGAGI. There are 16 residues in the CDR3. In DNA, the CDR3 is TGTGCCAGCAATTGGTTCGTATCAGGGGTCAATCAGCCCCAGCATTTT. This codes for CASNWFVSGVNQPQHF.

This clonotype was found a few times. The chain combines TRBV25-1 with TRBJ2-7; D not resolved. The germline V and J ends were trimmed by 4 bases and 2 bases, with 9 bases remaining between them. This CDR3 comprises 13 residues. Germline values: CDR1 MGHDK, CDR2 SYGVNS. CDR3 sequence reads: CASSGVGPYEQYF. CDR3 nucleotide sequence: TGTGCCAGCAGTGGGGTAGGTCCCTACGAGCAGTACTTC.

The rearrangement joins TRBV7-2 to TRBJ2-1; 14 positions agree with TRBD2. Trimming removed 6 bases from V and 0 bases from J; junction bases left unmatched: 7. CDR3 size: 18 residues. From germline, CDR1 is SGHTA and CDR2 FQGNSA. The CDR3 DNA reads as TGTGCCAGCAGTAGACTAGCGGGGGGGCCTAGCTCCTACAATGAGCAGTTCTTC. This gives the protein CASSRLAGGPSSYNEQFF.

The sample holds a few counts of this clonotype. DNA of the CDR3: TGTGCCAGCAGCCTCTACCCAGGGCAGGGGGCGGGTAATGAGCAGTTCTTC. Translating it yields CASSLYPGQGAGNEQFF. The chain joins TRBV7-3 to TRBJ2-1, with TRBD1 matching 8 bases. The trim removed 5 bases at V and 7 bases at J, leaving 16 bases unmatched. The CDR3 loop spans 17 amino acids. The germline CDR1 and CDR2 sequences are SGHTA and FQGTGA.

V is TRBV6-5 and J is TRBJ2-2; D uncertain. The CDR3 runs to 14 residues. V gave up 4 bases and J gave up 0 bases, with 6 bases separating them. Germline V CDR1 and CDR2: MNHEY, SVGAGI. CDR3 sequence reads: CASSFTPNTGELFF. The CDR3 DNA sequence: TGTGCCAGCAGTTTCACACCGAACACCGGGGAGCTGTTTTTT.

This clonotype was detected only a few times. J is TRBJ1-2 and V is TRBV12-3 or TRBV12-4; D not certain. V dropped 5 bases and J dropped 4 bases, with 8 bases sitting between them. The CDR3 runs 12 residues. The CDR3: CASSRGSYGYTF. Written as DNA, the CDR3 is TGTGCCAGCAGTCGGGGTAGCTATGGCTACACCTTC.

The CDR3 region has the DNA TGTGCCAGCAGTTACCCCCCGGACACATACAATGAGCAGTTCTTC. Translation: CASSYPPDTYNEQFF. The rearrangement joins TRBV6-9 to TRBJ2-1, with a tentative D call TRBD1 (5 bases). Between the trimmed V and J ends, which lost 3 bases and 4 bases, there was a span of 13 bases. The CDR3 extends over 15 amino acids. CDR1 MNHGY and CDR2 SVAAGI come from the germline V gene.

Many counts were recorded for this clonotype. This chain joins TRBV7-2 and TRBJ2-1, with 9 bases that match TRBD2. Germline trimming cut 5 bases from V and 9 bases from J; bases unmatched to any gene: 14. CDR1 is SGHTA, CDR2 FQGNSA, per germline. CDR3 length equals 16 residues. The CDR3 loop is CASSLNPVTSGGEQFF. The CDR3 coding sequence is TGTGCCAGCAGCCTCAACCCGGTGACTAGCGGAGGTGAGCAGTTCTTC. Filled out from reference TRBV7-2 and TRBJ2-1, the complete variable domain reads GAGVSQSPSNKVTEKGKDVELRCDPISGHTALYWYRQSLGQGLEFLIYFQGNSAPDKSGLPSDRFSAERTGGSVSTLTIQRTQQEDSAVYLCASSLNPVTSGGEQFFGPGTRLTVL.

This clonotype was seen repeatedly, ten times or more. DNA for the CDR3: TGCAGCGTTGATTCCAGCGGGAGGGAAGAGACCCAGTACTTC. As protein: CSVDSSGREETQYF. This sequence joins TRBV29-1 and TRBJ2-5, with 10 bases matching TRBD2. This CDR3 is built from 14 residues. Germline lookup yields CDR1 SQVTM and CDR2 ANQGSEA. Germline trimming cut 3 bases from V and 3 bases from J; bases unmatched to any gene: 4.

This chain uses TRBV20-1 with TRBJ1-4; D possibly corresponds to TRBD1 (5 bases). V lost 0 bases, J lost 8 bases, and 13 bases lay in between. Germline values: CDR1 DFQATT, CDR2 SNEGSKA (reference sequence). The CDR3 contains 14 residues. The CDR3 reads CSARDAGWEEKLFF. CDR3 DNA sequence: TGCAGTGCTAGAGATGCAGGGTGGGAGGAAAAACTGTTTTTT.

J is TRBJ2-7 and V is TRBV28; D is unclear. Germline lookup yields CDR1 MDHEN and CDR2 SYDVKM. The length of the CDR3 is 12 residues. The V end lost 3 bases, the J end lost 6 bases, and 9 bases lay between the germline ends. CDR3: CASSFFSLEQYF. In DNA form, the CDR3 reads TGTGCCAGCAGTTTTTTCTCTCTCGAGCAGTACTTC.

In this sample, this clonotype turned up many times. The chain joins TRBV11-2 to TRBJ2-7; D unclear. The CDR3 has 14 amino acids. From germline, CDR1 is SGHAT and CDR2 FQNNGV. V lost 1 base to trimming and J lost 3 bases, with 10 bases between them. The CDR3 loop is CASSLGADYYEQYV. The CDR3 region has the DNA TGTGCCAGCAGCTTAGGGGCAGATTACTACGAGCAGTACGTC.

The CDR3: CASSLVLGQGTYGYTF. In DNA form, the CDR3 reads TGTGCCAGCAGCTTAGTGCTTGGACAGGGAACCTATGGCTACACCTTC. This chain connects TRBV7-2 to TRBJ1-2, with 8 bases fitting TRBD1. V dropped 1 base and J dropped 4; count of bases not matched to a gene: 8. Germline V gives CDR1 SGHTA, CDR2 FQGNSA. This CDR3 is 16 amino acids long.

The chain is built from TRBV10-1 and TRBJ2-1; 9 nucleotides match TRBD2. V gave up 2 bases and J gave up 7 bases; unmatched junction bases: 6. This CDR3 has 15 residues. Germline V gene sequence: CDR1 WNHNN, CDR2 SYGVQD (reference sequence). The CDR3 DNA reads as TGCGCCAGCAGTGAGAGGCGGGAGGGCCGGAATGAGCAGTTCTTC. Translating gives CASSERREGRNEQFF.

This clonotype has a count of ten or more. The V gene is TRBV20-1, the J gene TRBJ2-3, with TRBD2 as a possible D gene (5 bases). The V gene lost 6 bases and the J gene lost 0 bases, with 16 bases spanning the gap. CDR1 is DFQATT, CDR2 SNEGSKA, per germline (reference sequence). The CDR3 is 15 amino acids. As DNA, the CDR3 is TGCAGTGCCCGAAGTGAGTGGACTAGCACAGATACGCAGTATTTT. Translation gives CSARSEWTSTDTQYF.

The CDR3 nucleotides are TGTGCCAGCAGTGGGGAAGAGGGAGGTGAGCAGTTCTTC. Its protein product is CASSGEEGGEQFF. The chain is built from TRBV6-1 and TRBJ2-1, with D possibly TRBD2 on 6 matching bases. Germline CDR1 reads MNHNS; CDR2 reads SASEGT. Trimming took 4 bases from V and 9 from J, leaving 13 bases between them. The CDR3 covers 13 residues.

The chain couples TRBV6-1 to TRBJ2-7; TRBD2 might be the D (7 bases). The CDR3 loop spans 15 amino acids. Germline V gene data show CDR1 as MNHNS and CDR2 as SASEGT. The germline V and J ends were trimmed by 6 bases and 7 bases, with 22 bases remaining between them. The DNA of the CDR3 is TGTGCCAGCAGCTCTGCCTGGGAGGGGGGGAGGGAGCAGTACGTC. It encodes CASSSAWEGGREQYV.

The table lists this clonotype with many counts. The chain employs TRBV28 and TRBJ2-1; D gene ambiguous. The CDR3 consists of 13 residues. Trimming removed 6 bases from V and 3 bases from J, with 9 bases in between. Per germline, CDR1 MDHEN and CDR2 SYDVKM. The CDR3 region has the DNA TGTGCCAGCAGCCCTCCCAACTACAATGAGCAGTTCTTC. Amino acids: CASSPPNYNEQFF.

This clonotype showed up many times. CDR3 in amino acids: CASSLALNTQYF. In nucleotides, the CDR3 is TGTGCCAGCAGCTTAGCGCTGAATACGCAGTATTTT. The chain combines TRBV7-9 with TRBJ2-3, with D hard to call. CDR1 and CDR2 (germline): SEHNR, FQNEAQ (reference sequence). This CDR3 spans 12 amino acids. Trimming removed 0 bases from V and 7 bases from J, with 5 bases in between.

The gene calls are TRBV18 and TRBJ2-1, with 7 bases that match TRBD2. V lost 2 bases to trimming and J lost 3 bases; unmatched junction nucleotides: 4. Germline assignment: CDR1 KGHSH and CDR2 LQKENI. The CDR3 length is 15 residues. The CDR3, as DNA: TGTGCCAGCTCACCAGGCGGGGGTTTCTACAATGAGCAGTTCTTC. Amino acid sequence: CASSPGGGFYNEQFF.

This clonotype was seen repeatedly, ten times or more. V and J are TRBV20-1 and TRBJ1-1, with D possibly TRBD1 on 6 matching bases. The V end was cut by 7 bases, the J end by 1 base, with 10 bases between. Germline V gives CDR1 DFQATT, CDR2 SNEGSKA (reference sequence). The CDR3 extends over 12 amino acids. CDR3 protein: CSVMTGNTEAFF. CDR3 nucleotide sequence: TGCAGTGTTATGACAGGGAACACTGAAGCTTTCTTT.

The CDR3 coding sequence is TGTGCCAGCAGCTCCAGGGGCGTCACCGGGGAGCTGTTTTTT. It translates to CASSSRGVTGELFF. This chain connects TRBV5-6 to TRBJ2-2; a possible D gene is TRBD1 (6 bases). Trimming removed 3 bases at V and 4 bases at J, with 10 bases between. This CDR3 has 14 amino acids. Germline V gene lookup returns CDR1 SGHDT and CDR2 YYEEEE.

This chain joins TRBV4-1 and TRBJ2-7; TRBD1 matches at 9 bases. The CDR3 runs to 15 residues. The ends lost 3 bases at V and 0 bases at J; junction bases unmatched: 3. Per germline, CDR1 MGHRA and CDR2 YSYEKL. CDR3 amino acids: CASSQGQGSSYEQYF. The CDR3 DNA reads TGCGCCAGCAGCCAGGGACAGGGTAGCTCCTACGAGCAGTACTTC.

This chain joins TRBV2 and TRBJ2-1; 10 positions agree with TRBD2. This CDR3 has 16 amino acids. The ends lost 4 bases at V and 4 bases at J; junction bases unmatched: 7. CDR1 and CDR2 from the germline V gene are SNHLY and FYNNEI. The CDR3 DNA reads as TGTGCCAGCAGTGCGTGGACTAGCGGAGATTACAATGAGCAGTTCTTC. Residues: CASSAWTSGDYNEQFF.

In this sample, this clonotype turned up many times. The chain links TRBV3-1 to TRBJ2-1; unclear D gene. V lost 0 bases to trimming and J lost 5 bases, with 20 bases between them. Germline V gene sequence: CDR1 LGHDT, CDR2 YNNKEL (reference sequence). CDR3 length equals 18 residues. CDR3 in DNA: TGTGCCAGCAGCCAAGATCGGTTCGGCGGCGCCACTGACAATGAGCAGTTCTTC. Translated: CASSQDRFGGATDNEQFF.

The chain couples TRBV9 to TRBJ2-5; D is undetermined. Germline CDR1 reads SGDLS; CDR2 reads YYNGEE. V lost 0 bases and J 4 bases, leaving 10 bases between the germline ends. The CDR3 runs 14 residues. The CDR3 sequence is CASSVGGLGETQYF. In DNA form, the CDR3 reads TGTGCCAGCAGCGTAGGAGGCCTGGGAGAGACCCAGTACTTC.

This clonotype was picked up a small number of times. The chain recombines TRBV2 with TRBJ2-2; TRBD1 might be the D (6 bases). Germline V CDR1 and CDR2: SNHLY, FYNNEI. The CDR3 extends over 14 amino acids. Trimming stripped 7 bases from V and 3 bases from J, with 12 bases between. The CDR3 sequence is CASNGQSYTGELFF. In DNA form, the CDR3 reads TGTGCCAGCAACGGACAGAGTTACACCGGGGAGCTGTTTTTT. Drawing the rest from reference TRBV2 and TRBJ2-2, the complete variable domain is EPEVTQTPSHQVTQMGQEVILRCVPISNHLYFYWYRQILGQKVEFLVSFYNNEISEKSEIFDDQFSVERPDGSNFTLKIRSTKLEDSAMYFCASNGQSYTGELFFGEGSRLTVL.

This clonotype occurred many times. This CDR3 reads CASSLWGQGNYGYTF. The CDR3 DNA follows: TGTGCCAGCAGTTTATGGGGACAGGGTAACTATGGCTACACCTTC. This chain connects TRBV27 to TRBJ1-2; 9 bases line up with TRBD1. The CDR3 has 15 amino acids. Germline CDR1 and CDR2: MNHEY and SMNVEV (reference sequence). V trimming: 1 base; J trimming: 1 base; junction bases outside the gene matches: 1.

The chain has TRBV7-3 and TRBJ2-1; 10 bases match TRBD2. Germline loops: CDR1 SGHTA, CDR2 FQGTGA. The CDR3 is 15 amino acids. V shed 2 bases and J 7 bases; nucleotides not matched to a gene: 5. CDR3 protein: CASSLESSGSNEQFF. The CDR3 DNA reads TGTGCCAGCAGCTTAGAGTCTAGCGGGAGTAATGAGCAGTTCTTC.

This clonotype was counted at least ten times. The J gene is TRBJ2-2, the V gene TRBV6-1; D is ambiguous. There are 16 residues in the CDR3. Trimming left V 0 bases short and J 4 bases short, with 12 bases between. From germline, CDR1 is MNHNS and CDR2 SASEGT. CDR3 loop: CASSEAHVRSTGELFF. The CDR3, as DNA: TGTGCCAGCAGTGAAGCTCACGTCAGGAGCACCGGGGAGCTGTTTTTT.

The CDR3 sequence: CASSISGTSFNEQFF. DNA of the CDR3: TGTGCCAGTAGTATAAGCGGGACTAGCTTCAATGAGCAGTTCTTC. The V gene is TRBV19, the J gene TRBJ2-1, with 9 positions matching TRBD2. Germline CDR1 LNHDA, CDR2 SQIVND (reference sequence). The CDR3 is made up of 15 amino acids. Germline trimming cut 2 bases from V and 6 bases from J; bases unmatched to any gene: 5.